This entry lists 30 T cell receptor beta chains sequenced from one sample in a study of cytomegalovirus exposure and HLA in healthy donors. In the PCR, 60 Vbeta and 13 Jbeta primers were used. Generated by immunoSEQ multiplex PCR, the TCRdb table keeps only in-frame clones and is missing some. The sample lists a few hundred thousand clones, around 80% occurring once. The sequenced sample consisted of PBMCs. The receptor set was obtained from a man aged 30-40 years in good health and CMV-seronegative.

A single count supports this clone. The chain combines TRBV27 with TRBJ1-1, with 7 bases matching TRBD1. There are 14 residues in the CDR3. Germline CDR1 MNHEY, CDR2 SMNVEV (reference sequence). With V trimmed by 7 bases and J by 1 base, 6 bases remained unmatched. The CDR3 region has the DNA TGTGCCAGCACCTTACGACAGGGGAACACTGAAGCTTTCTTT. Amino acid sequence: CASTLRQGNTEAFF.

The J gene is TRBJ2-7, the V gene TRBV7-2, with D maybe TRBD2 (5 bases). The germline gives CDR1 SGHTA, CDR2 FQGNSA. The CDR3 runs 15 residues. V was clipped by 7 bases and J by 2 bases, with 18 bases between them. The CDR3 nucleotides are TGTGCCAGCAAACTGGGCGGGCGGCTCACCTACGAGCAGTACTTC. This translates into CASKLGGRLTYEQYF.

The rearrangement joins TRBV2 to TRBJ2-2; 11 bases fit TRBD2. Unmatched junction bases numbered 12, after V lost 3 bases and J lost 3 bases. Germline V gene sequence: CDR1 SNHLY, CDR2 FYNNEI. The CDR3 is made up of 19 amino acids. Written as DNA, the CDR3 is TGTGCCAGCAGTGAGGGGCTCACTAGCGGGAGTGCTTACACCGGGGAGCTGTTTTTT. Translated, it gives CASSEGLTSGSAYTGELFF.

This chain connects TRBV27 to TRBJ2-5, with 8 bases aligning to TRBD1. Gene TRBJ2-7 matches the end of the DNA better, so the J call may be wrong. The CDR3 consists of 15 residues. Germline assignment: CDR1 MNHEY and CDR2 SMNVEV (reference sequence). The CDR3 loop reads CASSLSFTGGYEQYF. The CDR3 bases are TGTGCCAGCAGTTTATCGTTTACAGGGGGCTACGAGCAGTACTTC.

This chain joins TRBV28 and TRBJ2-7, with 10 nucleotides matching TRBD2. Germline V gene data show CDR1 as MDHEN and CDR2 as SYDVKM. V lost 7 bases to trimming and J lost 4 bases; unmatched junction nucleotides: 7. The CDR3 length is 14 residues. The CDR3 protein is CASNERGGPYEQYF. In DNA form, the CDR3 reads TGTGCCAGCAACGAGCGGGGGGGTCCGTACGAGCAGTACTTC.

The chain is built from TRBV7-2 and TRBJ2-2, with D perhaps matching TRBD1 (6 bases). This CDR3 has 12 amino acids. Looked up from germline, CDR1 is SGHTA and CDR2 is FQGNSA. Trimming stripped 6 bases from V and 6 bases from J, with 8 bases between. The CDR3: CASSPGAGELFF. The CDR3 coding sequence is TGTGCCAGCAGTCCAGGGGCCGGGGAGCTGTTTTTT.

V is TRBV5-1 and J is TRBJ1-1, with D unclear. Germline V gives CDR1 SGHRS, CDR2 YFSETQ. The CDR3 sequence is 12 residues long. V lost 0 bases to trimming and J lost 8 bases, with 8 bases between them. DNA for the CDR3: TGCGCCAGCAGCTTGGGCGGATTGGAAGCTTTCTTT. Its protein is CASSLGGLEAFF.

DNA for the CDR3: TGTGCCACCAGCAGATTACTAGCGGGGGAGACCCAGTACTTC. Translating gives CATSRLLAGETQYF. This chain links TRBV15 with TRBJ2-5, with 10 bases aligning to TRBD2. The CDR3 length is 14 residues. V lost 2 bases and J lost 5; bases outside the gene matches: 2. In germline, CDR1 is LNHNV, CDR2 YYDKDF (reference sequence).

The chain carries TRBV5-4 and TRBJ2-5, with 7 positions matching TRBD2. The CDR3 is 16 amino acids. In germline, CDR1 is SGHNT, CDR2 YYREEE (reference sequence). The V and J ends lost 1 base and 2 bases, in that order; junction bases with no gene match: 8. CDR3 amino acids: CASSLPRGEGQETQYF. DNA for the CDR3: TGTGCCAGCAGCTTGCCCCGTGGGGAGGGTCAAGAGACCCAGTACTTC.

The chain joins TRBV21-1 to TRBJ1-6; the table names TRBD1, a call not compared with the DNA. TRBV21-1 is listed as a pseudogene. The CDR3 runs 15 residues. The DNA of the CDR3 is TGTGCCAGCAGTCCCAATGGACAGAGAAATTCACCCCTCCACTTT. This gives the protein CASSPNGQRNSPLHF.

The chain combines TRBV5-1 with TRBJ1-3; D is possibly TRBD1 (6 bases). The germline gives CDR1 SGHRS, CDR2 YFSETQ. This CDR3 is 16 amino acids long. V was cut by 1 base and J by 6 bases, with 17 bases left in between. Here the CDR3 reads CASSLPSAGEANTIYF. For the CDR3, the DNA is TGCGCCAGCAGCTTGCCCTCGGCAGGGGAAGCAAACACCATATATTTT.

The J gene is TRBJ1-2, the V gene TRBV4-3; TRBD1 is a possible D gene (6 bases). The CDR3 totals 12 residues. The V gene's germline CDR1 is LGHNA and CDR2 YSLEER. V lost 1 base, J lost 8 bases, and 8 bases lay in between. The CDR3 here is CASSQGRGGYTF. In DNA form, the CDR3 reads TGCGCCAGCAGCCAAGGAAGGGGGGGCTACACCTTC.

This chain links TRBV27 with TRBJ2-7, with 7 nucleotides matching TRBD1. After removal of 6 bases from V and 0 bases from J, the junction contained 2 bases not matched to a gene. Germline V gene data show CDR1 as MNHEY and CDR2 as SMNVEV (reference sequence). The CDR3 consists of 13 residues. CDR3 sequence reads: CASSRDSSYEQYF. The CDR3, as DNA: TGTGCCAGCAGCCGGGACAGCTCCTACGAGCAGTACTTC.

V gene TRBV5-8 combines with J gene TRBJ1-4; D uncertain. V shed 0 bases and J shed 7 bases, with 19 bases lying between them. CDR3 length equals 17 residues. The germline gives CDR1 SGHTS, CDR2 YDEGEE. The DNA of the CDR3 is TGTGCCAGCAGCTTGGTAGCAAGAGAGGTCCTCTCTGAAAAACTGTTTTTT. Its translation: CASSLVAREVLSEKLFF.

V and J are TRBV4-3 and TRBJ2-1; 8 bases map to TRBD2. Germline V CDR1 and CDR2: LGHNA, YSLEER. The CDR3 runs to 16 residues. V shed 0 bases, J shed 7 bases, and the junction held 8 bases outside the gene matches. The CDR3 DNA sequence: TGCGCCAGCAGCCAAGATCGGGACGGGGGGGGAAATGAGCAGTTCTTC. This translates into CASSQDRDGGGNEQFF.

The rearrangement joins TRBV5-1 to TRBJ2-7, with D possibly being TRBD1 (6 bases). The CDR3 runs 16 residues. V lost 0 bases and J lost 0, with 13 bases in between. The germline V gene has CDR1 SGHRS and CDR2 YFSETQ. This CDR3 reads CASSLGAGALSYEQYF. In DNA form, the CDR3 reads TGCGCCAGCAGCTTGGGCGCAGGGGCCCTCTCCTACGAGCAGTACTTC.

This clone was counted a single time. V gene TRBV27 combines with J gene TRBJ1-5, with 10 bases identical to TRBD1. From germline, CDR1 is MNHEY and CDR2 SMNVEV (reference sequence). After removal of 2 bases from V and 0 bases from J, the junction contained 16 bases not matched to a gene. The length of the CDR3 is 21 residues. The DNA for the CDR3 is TGTGCCAGCAGTTTAAGGCCGCCCCGGACAGGGGGGATTTATAGCAATCAGCCCCAGCATTTT. Translation gives CASSLRPPRTGGIYSNQPQHF.

The V gene is TRBV6-4, the J gene TRBJ2-5; TRBD2 matches 12 bases. In germline, CDR1 is MRHNA, CDR2 SNTAGT. V trimming: 4 bases; J trimming: 4 bases; junction bases outside the gene matches: 4. The CDR3 is 15 residues long. The CDR3 DNA is TGTGCCAGCAGTGCTAGCGGGGGGGCCGGAGAGACCCAGTACTTC. Amino acids: CASSASGGAGETQYF.

This sequence joins TRBV4-1 and TRBJ2-7, with 7 positions matching TRBD1. The germline V gene encodes CDR1 MGHRA and CDR2 YSYEKL. V shed 1 base and J 0 bases; nucleotides not matched to a gene: 0. The CDR3 is 14 residues long. CDR3 amino acids: CASSQGQGSYEQYF. CDR3 coding DNA: TGCGCCAGCAGCCAAGGACAGGGCTCCTACGAGCAGTACTTC.

V gene TRBV5-1 combines with J gene TRBJ1-1; 9 bases agree with TRBD1. After removal of 4 bases from V and 5 bases from J, the junction contained 9 bases not matched to a gene. Germline lookup yields CDR1 SGHRS and CDR2 YFSETQ. The CDR3 contains 15 residues. The CDR3 protein is CASSVRTGVMTEAFF. CDR3 nucleotide sequence: TGCGCCAGCAGCGTTAGGACAGGGGTTATGACTGAAGCTTTCTTT.

The chain employs TRBV9 and TRBJ1-5; TRBD1 matches at 10 bases. Trimming took 7 bases from V and 5 from J; bases not matched to a gene: 15. The CDR3 covers 17 residues. Germline V gene sequence: CDR1 SGDLS, CDR2 YYNGEE. CDR3 region: CASLTGTGVVWDQPQHF. The DNA for the CDR3 is TGTGCCAGCCTCACCGGGACAGGGGTGGTTTGGGATCAGCCCCAGCATTTT.

The chain carries TRBV9 and TRBJ1-4; weak D call: TRBD1 (6 bases). There are 15 residues in the CDR3. Trimming stripped 3 bases from V and 7 bases from J, with 16 bases between. CDR1 SGDLS and CDR2 YYNGEE come from the germline V gene. The CDR3 nucleotides read TGTGCCAGCAGCGGGGAGACAGGCATAGGTGAAAAACTGTTTTTT. It encodes CASSGETGIGEKLFF.

This rearrangement joins TRBV4-3 to TRBJ2-1, with 13 bases that match TRBD2. The CDR3 consists of 16 residues. The J segment lost 5 bases and the V segment lost 2 bases, leaving 3 bases of the junction unmatched. Per germline, CDR1 LGHNA and CDR2 YSLEER. The CDR3 here is CASSQPGLAGDNEQFF. The DNA of the CDR3 is TGCGCCAGCAGCCAACCAGGACTAGCGGGGGACAATGAGCAGTTCTTC.

CDR3 loop: CASSERVFGQPQHF. CDR3 sequence (DNA): TGTGCCAGCAGTGAACGGGTGTTTGGGCAGCCCCAGCATTTT. This chain uses TRBV6-5 with TRBJ1-5; D remains ambiguous. Trimming cost V 5 bases and J 7 bases, with 15 bases left between them. Germline V CDR1 and CDR2: MNHEY, SVGAGI. This CDR3 has 14 residues.

The gene calls are TRBV9 and TRBJ2-1; 8 nucleotides match TRBD2. This CDR3 contains 15 residues. Germline-derived CDR1 and CDR2 are SGDLS and YYNGEE. J was trimmed by 1 base and V by 4 bases; bases with no gene match: 4. Here the CDR3 DNA reads TGTGCCAGCAGCTCCCCGGGGGGGTCCTACAATGAGCAGTTCTTC. Residues: CASSSPGGSYNEQFF.

The gene calls are TRBV5-1 and TRBJ2-6; D may be TRBD1 (6 bases). V was pared by 5 bases and J by 1 base, with 13 bases between. The CDR3 runs 16 residues. Germline CDR1 SGHRS, CDR2 YFSETQ. CDR3 coding DNA: TGCGCCAGCAGAACCGGACAGCAATCTGGGGCCAACGTCCTGACTTTC. It translates to CASRTGQQSGANVLTF.

This clone was seen a handful of times. The rearrangement joins TRBV7-8 to TRBJ1-6; possible D gene TRBD1, 5 bases. The CDR3 runs to 16 residues. Between the trimmed V and J ends, which lost 5 bases and 4 bases, there was a span of 15 bases. In germline, CDR1 is SGHVS, CDR2 FQNEAQ. CDR3 sequence reads: CASSTVRGRYNSPLHF. The CDR3 region has the DNA TGTGCCAGCAGCACCGTGCGGGGGAGATATAATTCACCCCTCCACTTT.

The V gene is TRBV10-2, the J gene TRBJ2-5; the match to TRBD2 covers 10 bases. V lost 6 bases and J lost 2; bases outside the gene matches: 6. Germline-derived CDR1 and CDR2 are WSHSY and SAAADI. The CDR3 consists of 15 residues. DNA of the CDR3: TGCGCCAGCAGAACCGGGACTAGCGTTCAAGAGACCCAGTACTTC. Translation: CASRTGTSVQETQYF.

The gene calls are TRBV5-1 and TRBJ2-5, with 8 positions matching TRBD2. The CDR3 contains 18 residues. V shed 0 bases and J 1 base; nucleotides not matched to a gene: 11. In germline, CDR1 is SGHRS, CDR2 YFSETQ. The CDR3 is CASSLAGGAGRPQETQYF. In DNA, the CDR3 is TGCGCCAGCAGCTTGGCCGGGGGGGCAGGGCGGCCCCAAGAGACCCAGTACTTC.

The chain recombines TRBV11-2 with TRBJ2-3; D unclear. Germline CDR1 is SGHAT and CDR2 is FQNNGV. The CDR3 length is 14 residues. V was trimmed by 8 bases and J by 1 base, leaving 13 bases between them. CDR3 coding DNA: TGTGCCAGCTCACTCAACCCGGGCACAGATACGCAGTATTTT. Its translation is CASSLNPGTDTQYF.